Shown below are 2 T cell receptor beta chains from a single sample sequenced in a study of T cell repertoires in cytomegalovirus infection. In TCRdb, the reads were re-called with MiXCR into one record per CDR3 protein. Among about 830,000 distinct CDR3 sequences listed, roughly 33% were seen once. These receptors have no known antigen. The material sequenced was cultured CD8+ T cells from PBMCs, taken from culture after CMV antigen stimulation. All receptors derive from a human donor in good health (CMV status not recorded). Some clones in this sample may be carry-over from other donors' samples.

CDR3 protein: CASSSRAGVSYEQYV. The CDR3 nucleotides are TGTGCCAGCAGTTCTCGCGCGGGGGTGTCCTACGAGCAGTACGTC. The chain uses TRBV27 and TRBJ2-7; TRBD2 matches at 7 bases. There are 15 residues in the CDR3. J lost 1 base, V lost 4 bases, and 7 bases had no gene match. CDR1 MNHEY and CDR2 SMNVEV come from the germline V gene (reference sequence).

The chain has TRBV29-1 and TRBJ2-3; D is possibly TRBD1 (6 bases). CDR3 length: 13 residues. The V end lost 6 bases, the J end lost 3 bases, and 13 bases lay between the germline ends. CDR1 SQVTM and CDR2 ANQGSEA come from the germline V gene. Here the CDR3 reads CSVQGEVTDTQYF. Written as DNA, the CDR3 is TGCAGCGTACAGGGTGAGGTGACAGATACGCAGTATTTT.